This record looks at one T cell receptor (beta chain) sequence and its context. Some 200,000 CFSE-labeled responder cells were plated with some 200,000 irradiated, violet-dye-labeled stimulator cells. The sample belongs to a study of graft-versus-host responses after intestinal transplantation. The CDR3 is made up of 13 amino acids. The ends were cut back, 1 base at V and 5 bases at J, with 5 bases in the middle. Germline V gene data show CDR1 as LNHDA and CDR2 as SQIVND (reference sequence). Generated by immunoSEQ multiplex PCR, the TCRdb table keeps only in-frame clones and is missing some. In the table there are about 12,000 clones, roughly 37% of which are singletons.

The chain joins TRBV19 to TRBJ2-2; no firm D call. This sequence was found in a human patient who received an intestinal transplant. Here the sequenced sample was alloreactive CD8+ T cells from a mixed lymphocyte reaction culture, taken before intestinal transplant. Specified subset: CFSE-low proliferating T cells sorted from roughly six-day pre-transplant mixed lymphocyte reaction (GvH or HvG direction). CDR3 in amino acids: CASSIGGTGELFF. DNA of the CDR3: TGTGCCAGTAGTATAGGGGGAACCGGGGAGCTGTTTTTT. The whole variable domain, filled in from reference TRBV19 and TRBJ2-2, reads DGGITQSPKYLFRKEGQNVTLSCEQNLNHDAMYWYRQDPGQGLRLIYYSQIVNDFQKGDIAEGYSVSREKKESFPLTVTSAQKNPTAFYLCASSIGGTGELFFGEGSRLTVL.